This TCR beta chain is from a study of cytomegalovirus exposure and HLA in healthy donors. PCR was performed using 60 Vbeta and 13 Jbeta primers. Assay used: immunoSEQ multiplex PCR; TCRdb lists only in-frame clones, some missing. In the table there are under 200,000 clones, around 68% of which are singletons. Regarding this clone: As yet, its antigen is unknown.

General observations from the study: Highest at DRB1 and lowest at HLA-C, TCR association rates differed among HLA loci in a later analysis. Per a later analysis, 15,000 to 20,000 TCR beta sequences showed association with HLA alleles at 0.05 false discovery rate. TCR beta sequences reportedly predicted the HLA-A and HLA-B alleles of most subjects accurately. Highly shared sequence variants in one cluster were likely a sequencing artifact.

The CDR3 loop spans 17 amino acids. CDR1 SGDLS and CDR2 YYNGEE come from the germline V gene. The ends lost 4 bases at V and 0 bases at J; junction bases unmatched: 9. The receptor comes from a man over 45 in good health and CMV-seronegative. Sample: PBMCs. The chain employs TRBV9 and TRBJ1-1, with 10 bases lining up with TRBD1. The CDR3 sequence: CASSLRGQGVVNTEAFF. In nucleotides, the CDR3 is TGTGCCAGCAGCCTCCGCGGACAGGGGGTTGTGAACACTGAAGCTTTCTTT.